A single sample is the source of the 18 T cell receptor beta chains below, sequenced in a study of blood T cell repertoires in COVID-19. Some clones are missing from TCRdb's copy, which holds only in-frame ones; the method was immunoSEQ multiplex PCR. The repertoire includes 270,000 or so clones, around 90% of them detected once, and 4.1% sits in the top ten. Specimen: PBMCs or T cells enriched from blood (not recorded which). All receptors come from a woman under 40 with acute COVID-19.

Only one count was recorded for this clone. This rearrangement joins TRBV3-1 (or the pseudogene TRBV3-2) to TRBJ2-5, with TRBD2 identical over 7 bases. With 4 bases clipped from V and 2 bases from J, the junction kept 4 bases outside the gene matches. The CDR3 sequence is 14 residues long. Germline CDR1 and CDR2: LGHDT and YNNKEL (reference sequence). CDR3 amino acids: CASSRPGGQETQYF. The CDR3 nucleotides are TGTGCCAGCAGCCGACCGGGGGGACAAGAGACCCAGTACTTC.

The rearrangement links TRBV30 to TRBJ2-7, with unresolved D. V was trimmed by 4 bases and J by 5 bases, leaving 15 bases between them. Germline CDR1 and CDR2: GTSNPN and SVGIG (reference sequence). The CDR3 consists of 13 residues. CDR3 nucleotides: TGTGCCTGGAATAGGTGGAATCGGGACGAGCAGTACTTC. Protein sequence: CAWNRWNRDEQYF.

This CDR3 is CASSLVAGGPFDEQYF. The CDR3 DNA reads TGTGCCAGCAGCTTGGTCGCGGGAGGGCCCTTCGACGAGCAGTACTTC. V gene TRBV7-2 combines with J gene TRBJ2-7, with TRBD2 identical over 9 bases. From germline, CDR1 is SGHTA and CDR2 FQGNSA. CDR3 length: 16 residues. V was clipped by 3 bases and J by 5 bases; unmatched bases: 11.

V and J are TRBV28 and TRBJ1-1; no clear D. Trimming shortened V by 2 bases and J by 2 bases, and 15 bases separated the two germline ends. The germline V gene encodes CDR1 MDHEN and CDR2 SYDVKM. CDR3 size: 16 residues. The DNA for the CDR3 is TGTGCCAGCAGTTTAGAAAATATCGCAGGAAACACTGAAGCTTTCTTT. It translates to CASSLENIAGNTEAFF.

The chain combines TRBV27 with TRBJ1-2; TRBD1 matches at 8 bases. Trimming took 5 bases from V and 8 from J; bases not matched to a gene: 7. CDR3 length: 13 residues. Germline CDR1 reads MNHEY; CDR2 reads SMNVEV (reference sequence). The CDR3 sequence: CASSILTGEGYTF. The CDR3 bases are TGTGCCAGCAGTATCCTGACAGGGGAGGGCTACACCTTC.

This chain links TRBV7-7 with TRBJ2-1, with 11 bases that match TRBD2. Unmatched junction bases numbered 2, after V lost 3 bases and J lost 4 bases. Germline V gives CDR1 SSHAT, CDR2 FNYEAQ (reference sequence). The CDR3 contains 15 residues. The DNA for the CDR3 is TGTGCCAGCAGCTTGGGACTAGCGGAATACAATGAGCAGTTCTTC. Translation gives CASSLGLAEYNEQFF.

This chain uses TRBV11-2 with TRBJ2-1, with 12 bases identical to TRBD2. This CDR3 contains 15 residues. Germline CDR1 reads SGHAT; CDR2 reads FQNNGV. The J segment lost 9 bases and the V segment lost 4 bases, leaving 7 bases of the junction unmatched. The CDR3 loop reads CASSSTSGRFGEQFF. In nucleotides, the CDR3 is TGTGCCAGCAGCTCCACTAGCGGGAGGTTCGGTGAGCAGTTCTTC. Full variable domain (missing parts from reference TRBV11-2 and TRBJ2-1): EAGVAQSPRYKIIEKRQSVAFWCNPISGHATLYWYQQILGQGPKLLIQFQNNGVVDDSQLPKDRFSAERLKGVDSTLKIQPAKLEDSAVYLCASSSTSGRFGEQFFGPGTRLTVL.

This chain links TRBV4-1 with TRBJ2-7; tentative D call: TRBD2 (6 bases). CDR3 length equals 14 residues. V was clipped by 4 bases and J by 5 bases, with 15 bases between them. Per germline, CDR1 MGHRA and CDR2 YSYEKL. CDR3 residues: CASSPVASEHEQYF. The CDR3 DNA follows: TGCGCCAGCAGCCCAGTGGCTAGCGAACACGAGCAGTACTTC.

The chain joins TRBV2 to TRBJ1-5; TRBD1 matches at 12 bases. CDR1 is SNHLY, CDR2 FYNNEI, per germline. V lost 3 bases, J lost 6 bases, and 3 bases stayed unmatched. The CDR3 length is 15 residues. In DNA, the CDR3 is TGTGCCAGCAGTGAGGGACAGGGGGCGCTTCAGCCCCAGCATTTT. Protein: CASSEGQGALQPQHF.

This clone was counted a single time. CDR3 region: CASSLGFVENTEAFF. DNA of the CDR3: TGCGCCAGCAGCTTGGGTTTTGTAGAGAACACTGAAGCTTTCTTT. The chain couples TRBV5-1 to TRBJ1-1; the D is unclear. V was trimmed by 0 bases and J by 1 base, leaving 10 bases between them. This CDR3 has 15 residues. The germline CDR1 and CDR2 sequences are SGHRS and YFSETQ. Using reference TRBV5-1 and TRBJ1-1 for the parts outside the CDR3, the full variable domain is KAGVTQTPRYLIKTRGQQVTLSCSPISGHRSVSWYQQTPGQGLQFLFEYFSETQRNKGNFPGRFSGRQFSNSRSEMNVSTLELGDSALYLCASSLGFVENTEAFFGQGTRLTVV.

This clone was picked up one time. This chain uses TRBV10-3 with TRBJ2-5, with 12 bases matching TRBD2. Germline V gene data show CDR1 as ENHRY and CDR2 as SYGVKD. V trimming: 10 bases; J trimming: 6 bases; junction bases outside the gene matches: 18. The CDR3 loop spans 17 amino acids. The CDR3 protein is CATNAGTSGLGGKTQYF. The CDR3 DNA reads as TGTGCCACCAATGCCGGGACTAGCGGGCTTGGCGGGAAGACCCAGTACTTC.

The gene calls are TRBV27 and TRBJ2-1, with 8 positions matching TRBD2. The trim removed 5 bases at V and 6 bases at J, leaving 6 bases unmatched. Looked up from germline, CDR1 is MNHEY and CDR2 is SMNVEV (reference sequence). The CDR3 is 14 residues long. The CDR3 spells CASSPRTSTNEQFF. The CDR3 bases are TGTGCCAGCAGTCCGAGGACTAGCACCAATGAGCAGTTCTTC.

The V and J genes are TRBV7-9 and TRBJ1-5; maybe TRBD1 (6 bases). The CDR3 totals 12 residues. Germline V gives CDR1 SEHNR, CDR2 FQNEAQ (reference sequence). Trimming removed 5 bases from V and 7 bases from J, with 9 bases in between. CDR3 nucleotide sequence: TGTGCCAGCAGCGCAGGGGTACAGCCCCAGCATTTT. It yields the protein CASSAGVQPQHF. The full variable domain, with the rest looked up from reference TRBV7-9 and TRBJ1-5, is DTGVSQNPRHKITKRGQNVTFRCDPISEHNRLYWYRQTLGQGPEFLTYFQNEAQLEKSRLLSDRFSAERPKGSFSTLEIQRTEQGDSAMYLCASSAGVQPQHFGDGTRLSIL.

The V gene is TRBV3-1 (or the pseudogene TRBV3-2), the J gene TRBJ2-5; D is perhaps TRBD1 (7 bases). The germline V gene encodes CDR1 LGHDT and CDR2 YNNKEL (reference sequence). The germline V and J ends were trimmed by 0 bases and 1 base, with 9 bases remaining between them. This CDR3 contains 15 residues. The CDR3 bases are TGTGCCAGCAGCCAAGACCAGGGGGGCCAAGAGACCCAGTACTTC. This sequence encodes CASSQDQGGQETQYF.

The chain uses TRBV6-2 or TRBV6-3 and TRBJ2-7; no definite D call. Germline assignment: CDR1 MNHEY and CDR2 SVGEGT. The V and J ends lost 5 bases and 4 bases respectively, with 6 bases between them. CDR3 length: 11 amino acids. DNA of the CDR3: TGTGCCAGCAGTCAGGATTACGAGCAGTACTTC. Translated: CASSQDYEQYF.

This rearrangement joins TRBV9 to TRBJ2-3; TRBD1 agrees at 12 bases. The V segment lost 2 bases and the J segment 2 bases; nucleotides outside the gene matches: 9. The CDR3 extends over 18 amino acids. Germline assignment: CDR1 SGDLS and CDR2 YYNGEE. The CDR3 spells CASSVAPGQGASTDTQYF. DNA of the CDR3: TGTGCCAGCAGCGTTGCACCGGGACAGGGGGCCTCCACAGATACGCAGTATTTT.

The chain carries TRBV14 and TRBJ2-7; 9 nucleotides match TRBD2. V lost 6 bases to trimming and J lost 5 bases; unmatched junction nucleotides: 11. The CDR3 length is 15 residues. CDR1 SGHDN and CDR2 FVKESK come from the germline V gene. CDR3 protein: CASSASGAAANEQYF. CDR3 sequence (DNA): TGTGCCAGCAGTGCTAGCGGGGCCGCGGCTAACGAGCAGTACTTC.

The CDR3 loop is CASSQEWGVGAQSYEQYF. The CDR3 coding sequence is TGTGCCAGCAGCCAAGAATGGGGGGTAGGGGCTCAGTCCTACGAGCAGTACTTC. This chain joins TRBV4-2 and TRBJ2-7; the D gene is possibly TRBD2 (6 bases). This CDR3 has 18 residues. V lost 0 bases and J 1 base, leaving 19 bases between the germline ends. CDR1 and CDR2 (germline): LGHNA, YNFKEQ.